This T cell receptor beta chain is drawn from a study of blood T cell repertoires in COVID-19. Study context: COVID-19 samples collected from the United States, Italy and Spain covered acute and convalescent phases. PBMCs, B-cell-depleted T cells, or T cells were the source of the cDNA or gDNA that made up the material.

As handled by the study authors: By means of reference gene primer amplification, nucleated cell counts were estimated. The method was immunoSEQ multiplex PCR; TCRdb's version includes in-frame clones alone and lacks a portion of them. V, J and clone size reflect that table, while D and trimming were determined from the DNA. Of 410,000 or so clones listed, roughly 90% are singletons. Enrolment of Seattle patients took place during active infection, and they were followed longitudinally. This clonotype was obtained from a woman aged 40 to 50 with COVID-19, enrolled during active disease. Specimen: peripheral blood.

CDR3 protein: CTRKTGRDRGKTNYGYTF. DNA of the CDR3: TGCACCCGAAAGACAGGTCGGGACAGGGGCAAAACAAACTATGGCTACACCTTC. V and J are TRBV29-1 and TRBJ1-2, with TRBD1 matching over 10 bases. There are 18 residues in the CDR3. Germline V gene sequence: CDR1 SQVTM, CDR2 ANQGSEA.